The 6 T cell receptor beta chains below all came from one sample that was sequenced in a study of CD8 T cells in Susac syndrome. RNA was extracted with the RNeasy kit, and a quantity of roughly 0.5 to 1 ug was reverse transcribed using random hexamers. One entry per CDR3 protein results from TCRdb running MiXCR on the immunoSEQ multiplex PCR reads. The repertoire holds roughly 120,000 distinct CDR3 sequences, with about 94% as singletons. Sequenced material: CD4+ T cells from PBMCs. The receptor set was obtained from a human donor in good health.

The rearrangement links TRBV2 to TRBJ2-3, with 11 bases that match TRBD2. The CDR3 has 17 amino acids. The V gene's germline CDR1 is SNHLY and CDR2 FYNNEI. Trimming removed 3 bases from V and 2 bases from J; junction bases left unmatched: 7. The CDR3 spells CASSDGRLAGLTDTQYF. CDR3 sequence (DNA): TGTGCCAGCAGTGATGGCAGACTAGCGGGACTCACAGATACGCAGTATTTT.

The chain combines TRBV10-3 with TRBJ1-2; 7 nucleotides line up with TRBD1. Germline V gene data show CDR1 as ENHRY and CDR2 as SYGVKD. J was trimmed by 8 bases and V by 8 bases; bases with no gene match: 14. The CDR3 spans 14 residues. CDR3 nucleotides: TGTGCCATCTCGGAAAGACTCGACAGGGAGGGCTACACCTTC. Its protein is CAISERLDREGYTF.

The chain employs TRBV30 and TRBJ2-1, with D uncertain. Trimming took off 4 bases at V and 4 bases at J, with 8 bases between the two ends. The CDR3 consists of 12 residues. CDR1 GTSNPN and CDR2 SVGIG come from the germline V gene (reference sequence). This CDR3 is CAWTPEYNEQFF. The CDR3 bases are TGTGCCTGGACCCCCGAATACAATGAGCAGTTCTTC.

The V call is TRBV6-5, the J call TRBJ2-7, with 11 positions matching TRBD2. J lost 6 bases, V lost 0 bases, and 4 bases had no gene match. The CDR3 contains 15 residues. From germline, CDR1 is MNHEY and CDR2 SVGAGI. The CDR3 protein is CASSYSFGTSGEQYF. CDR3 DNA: TGTGCCAGCAGTTACTCGTTCGGGACTAGCGGCGAGCAGTACTTC.

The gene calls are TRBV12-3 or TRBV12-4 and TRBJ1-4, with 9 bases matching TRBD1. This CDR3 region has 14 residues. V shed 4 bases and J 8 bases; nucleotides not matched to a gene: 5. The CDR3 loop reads CASSSTDRGEKLFF. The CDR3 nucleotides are TGTGCCAGCAGTTCGACGGACAGGGGCGAAAAACTGTTTTTT.

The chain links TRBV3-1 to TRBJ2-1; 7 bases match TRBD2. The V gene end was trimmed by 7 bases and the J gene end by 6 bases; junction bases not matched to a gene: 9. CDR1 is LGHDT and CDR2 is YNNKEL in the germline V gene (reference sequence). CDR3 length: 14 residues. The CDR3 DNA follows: TGTGCCAGCACCCTAAACCTAGCGGCCAATGAGCAGTTCTTC. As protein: CASTLNLAANEQFF.